This T cell receptor beta chain was sequenced for a study of CD8 T cells in ankylosing spondylitis. Study outcomes and limitations: There was a TCR beta motif, made of 7 or 8 highly homologous variants, that appeared characteristic of ankylosing spondylitis blood.

TCRdb redid the calling of the 5' RACE reads with MiXCR, one entry per CDR3 protein. The sample contains under 250,000 distinct CDR3 sequences, 20% to 30% of which appear only once. The CDR3 is 14 residues long. V lost 0 bases and J 5 bases, leaving 10 bases between the germline ends. CDR1 SGHVS and CDR2 FQNEAQ come from the germline V gene. Many counts were recorded for this clonotype. Antigen specificity is unknown. The sequencing sample was made of blood, either unsorted or a sorted T cell fraction (not recorded which). The TCR comes from a male donor with ankylosing spondylitis or in good health (not recorded which). This rearrangement joins TRBV7-8 to TRBJ2-5; D is unclear. As DNA, the CDR3 is TGTGCCAGCAGCTTAGCAGGGCCGGTGGAGACCCAGTACTTC. Translated: CASSLAGPVETQYF.